This T cell receptor (beta chain) appears in the sequencing data of a study of neurological immune-mediated disorders. A single run covered 15-18 subjects with over 190 million TCR-beta sequences. Using its own MiXCR run on the 5' RACE reads, TCRdb lists one record per CDR3 protein. The top ten clones hold approximately 2.1% of a sample with tens of thousands of distinct CDR3 sequences, 4.5% to 7% of them seen once. This clonotype was seen repeatedly, ten times or more. V lost 1 base to trimming and J lost 4 bases, with 10 bases between them. Germline CDR1 reads DFQATT; CDR2 reads SNEGSKA (reference sequence). This CDR3 is built from 14 residues. The sorted libraries were made from 1 million CD4+ or CD8+ T cells.

The sample was CD4+ T cells from blood. V usage is TRBV20-1 and J usage is TRBJ1-4; no clear D. The source of this sequence is a woman aged 45-60 years in good health. The CDR3 is CSARGWQFNEKLFF. In nucleotides, the CDR3 is TGCAGTGCTAGAGGGTGGCAGTTTAATGAAAAACTGTTTTTT.